Following are 7 T cell receptor beta chains from one sample sequenced in a study of cytomegalovirus exposure and HLA in healthy donors (dated 2017 in TCRdb). The method was the immunoSEQ multiplex PCR assay. As stored in TCRdb, this immuneACCESS dataset retains in-frame rearrangements with V and J assigned. A fraction of the clones does not appear; measured against another copy, unresolved V genes explain less than half of the discrepancy, and the remainder lacks a known reason. Within this sample are roughly 200,000 clones, with roughly three quarters of them counted one time only. The ten biggest clones cover 1.2% of the sample. The sequencing sample was made of PBMCs. These receptors were obtained from a woman in her thirties in good health and CMV-seronegative.

The chain joins TRBV5-1 to TRBJ1-2; 8 bases match TRBD1. The CDR3 runs to 18 residues. Trimming cost V 0 bases and J 0 bases; bases outside gene matches: 10. The germline V gene encodes CDR1 SGHRS and CDR2 YFSETQ. CDR3: CASSLVQGARGPNYGYTF. The CDR3 DNA reads as TGCGCCAGCAGCTTGGTCCAGGGGGCGCGGGGGCCTAACTATGGCTACACCTTC.

The chain joins TRBV5-6 to TRBJ2-7; no firm D call. The CDR3 consists of 14 residues. V was trimmed by 2 bases and J by 2 bases, leaving 11 bases between them. Germline lookup yields CDR1 SGHDT and CDR2 YYEEEE. This CDR3 is CASSFPYFPYEQYF. The CDR3 bases are TGTGCCAGCAGCTTCCCATACTTCCCCTACGAGCAGTACTTC. The variable domain in full, completed from reference TRBV5-6 and TRBJ2-7, reads DAGVTQSPTHLIKTRGQQVTLRCSPKSGHDTVSWYQQALGQGPQFIFQYYEEEERQRGNFPDRFSGHQFPNYSSELNVNALLLGDSALYLCASSFPYFPYEQYFGPGTRLTVT.

This clone was observed a few times. V and J are TRBV5-4 and TRBJ2-5; perhaps TRBD1 as D (5 bases). The CDR3 totals 14 residues. Germline values: CDR1 SGHNT, CDR2 YYREEE (reference sequence). With 4 bases removed from V and 0 bases from J, the gap between germline ends came to 10 bases. Here the CDR3 reads CASSLDRYQETQYF. The CDR3 DNA reads as TGTGCCAGCAGCCTAGACAGATACCAAGAGACCCAGTACTTC.

The chain uses TRBV28 and TRBJ1-5; no reliable D call. This CDR3 is built from 14 residues. Trimming cost V 3 bases and J 3 bases, with 9 bases left between them. From germline, CDR1 is MDHEN and CDR2 SYDVKM. This CDR3 is CASSFESYNQPQHF. The CDR3 bases are TGTGCCAGCAGTTTTGAGAGCTACAATCAGCCCCAGCATTTT.

The rearrangement joins TRBV6-1 to TRBJ1-5; D gene uncertain. This CDR3 contains 17 residues. The ends were cut back, 2 bases at V and 0 bases at J, with 14 bases in the middle. CDR1 MNHNS and CDR2 SASEGT come from the germline V gene. The CDR3 reads CASSEMDAGSSNQPQHF. The CDR3 coding sequence is TGTGCCAGCAGTGAAATGGATGCGGGCTCTAGCAATCAGCCCCAGCATTTT.

The genes are TRBV6-5 and TRBJ2-7, with D possibly being TRBD2 (6 bases). Trimming pared 2 bases from V and 3 bases from J, leaving 14 bases between. This CDR3 comprises 15 residues. Germline CDR1 and CDR2: MNHEY and SVGAGI. For the CDR3, the DNA is TGTGCCAGCAGTTACGACGGGACTGATATCTACGAGCAGTACTTC. Protein product: CASSYDGTDIYEQYF.

This clone occurred many times. The chain couples TRBV4-1 to TRBJ2-3, with 11 bases matching TRBD2. The CDR3 consists of 19 residues. V lost 0 bases, J lost 2 bases, and 10 bases stayed unmatched. The germline CDR1 and CDR2 sequences are MGHRA and YSYEKL. CDR3 DNA sequence: TGCGCCAGCAGCCAAGACCCCATTACTAGCGGGGGACTCACAGATACGCAGTATTTT. Translated, it gives CASSQDPITSGGLTDTQYF.